These T cell receptor beta chains were read from a single sample in a study of sequential checkpoint blockade in melanoma. Clones were read by immunoSEQ multiplex PCR, and TCRdb kept only the in-frame ones, dropping some. The table includes under 20,000 clones, more than 60% detected once. Here the sequenced sample was CD8+ T cells sorted from blood (inferred from file names), taken from a patient given nivolumab and ipilimumab in sequence. Every receptor here comes from a human donor with melanoma. The CDR3 runs from the conserved cysteine through the conserved F or W. A D gene is named only where the DNA matches it firmly. Clone size is not always given. Where it is, it says once, few, many or a class for expanded clones.

d_call	clone_size	v_call	j_call	cdr3_nt	cdr3_aa
TRBD2	NA	TRBV30	TRBJ2-7	TGTGCCTGGAGTGTGCTCTCGCCTAGCGGGGGGTACGAGCAGTACTTC	CAWSVLSPSGGYEQYF
TRBD1	NA	TRBV6-6	TRBJ1-5	TGTGCCAGCAGTTATTCAGGGGGCGGCAATCAGCCCCAGCATTTT	CASSYSGGGNQPQHF
TRBD1	NA	TRBV28	TRBJ2-7	TGTGCCAGCAGTTTCCTTGAACAGGGGAGATTCGAGCAGTACTTC	CASSFLEQGRFEQYF
NA	NA	TRBV6-5	TRBJ2-7	TGTGCCAGCGTGGGAGACTACGAGCAGTACTTC	CASVGDYEQYF
NA	NA	TRBV7-9	TRBJ1-5	TGTGCCAGCAGCTTAGGTGGGGCAGATCCCCAGCATTTT	CASSLGGADPQHF
TRBD2	few	TRBV19	TRBJ2-6	TGTGCCAGTAGTATAGAGGGAGGGAACGGGGCCAACGTCCTGACTTTC	CASSIEGGNGANVLTF
NA	few	TRBV28	TRBJ1-5	TGTGCCAGCAGCCTCGGGAGCAATCAGCCCCAGCATTTT	CASSLGSNQPQHF
TRBD2	NA	TRBV27	TRBJ2-7	TGTGCCAGCAGTTTATCCATAGCGGGAAACAGCTACGAGCAGTACTTC	CASSLSIAGNSYEQYF
TRBD1	NA	TRBV19	TRBJ2-2	TGTGCCAGTAGTATACAGGGGGCTAGCACCGGGGAGCTGTTTTTT	CASSIQGASTGELFF
TRBD1	NA	TRBV19	TRBJ2-3	TGTGCCAGTACCATGACAGGGGAAACAGATACGCAGTATTTT	CASTMTGETDTQYF
NA	NA	TRBV7-9	TRBJ2-7	TGTGCCAGCAGTTATCCGGGTCCCCTGGTCGAGCAGTACTTC	CASSYPGPLVEQYF
NA	NA	TRBV21-1	TRBJ1-6	TGTGCCAGCAGCAACGCTCTAGTACACATACATCATAATTCACCCCTCCACTTT	CASSNALVHIHHNSPLHF
NA	NA	TRBV5-1	TRBJ1-1	TGCGCCAGCAGCCTGACATTAATGAACACTGAAGCTTTCTTT	CASSLTLMNTEAFF
NA	NA	TRBV7-9	TRBJ1-1	TGTGCCAGCAGCCCGGACAGCCGTAACACTGAAGCTTTCTTT	CASSPDSRNTEAFF
TRBD2	NA	TRBV19	TRBJ2-1	TGTGCCAGTAGTCAGACTAGCGGGACTTACAATGAGCAGTTCTTC	CASSQTSGTYNEQFF
NA	NA	TRBV28	TRBJ1-1	TGTGCCAGCAGTTTACCCTCTGTTGAAGCTTTCTTT	CASSLPSVEAFF
TRBD1	NA	TRBV11-2	TRBJ1-2	TGTGCCAGCAGCCCTGGACAGGGGGCTGAAGGCTACACCTTC	CASSPGQGAEGYTF
TRBD1	NA	TRBV14	TRBJ2-7	TGTGCCTCGGGACAGGGCTACGAGCAGTACTTC	CASGQGYEQYF
TRBD1	NA	TRBV29-1	TRBJ1-2	TGCAGCGTTGGTCCCGACAGGGGACGGGGCTATGGCTACACCTTC	CSVGPDRGRGYGYTF
NA	NA	TRBV28	TRBJ2-7	TGTGCCAGCAGTTTCCGGACTACAATCCCGTCCGAGCAGTACTTC	CASSFRTTIPSEQYF
TRBD1	NA	TRBV6-5	TRBJ1-1	TGTGCCAGCAGTTACTCGAACAGGGGTGGCACTGAAGCTTTCTTT	CASSYSNRGGTEAFF
TRBD1	NA	TRBV5-4	TRBJ1-4	TGTGCCAGCAGCTTAGGACAGGGAGGAACTAATGAAAAACTGTCTTTT	CASSLGQGGTNEKLSF
NA	few	TRBV6-1	TRBJ1-1	TGTGCCAGCAGCTACCGGGACTTCGGAGCTTTCTTT	CASSYRDFGAFF
NA	medium-sized	TRBV11-2	TRBJ2-7	TGTGCCAGCAGCTTGGAGGCAGGCCACTACGAGCAGTACTTC	CASSLEAGHYEQYF
NA	NA	TRBV7-3	TRBJ2-2	TGTGCCAGCAGCTTAGAGGACACCGGGGAGCTGTTTTTT	CASSLEDTGELFF
TRBD2	NA	TRBV27	TRBJ2-7	TGTGCCAGCAGTTTCCTAGCGGCAACCTCCTACGAGCAGTACTTC	CASSFLAATSYEQYF
NA	NA	TRBV6-5	TRBJ2-1	TGTGCCAGTAGCGCGAGGCCCTACAATGAGCAGTTCTTC	CASSARPYNEQFF
NA	few	TRBV30	TRBJ1-1	TGTGCCTGGAGACGCAGGGGTCGGGGTGAAGCTTTCTTT	CAWRRRGRGEAFF
TRBD1	NA	TRBV9	TRBJ1-2	TGTGCCAGCAGTAAGAGGGGACAGGAGTATGGCTACACCTTC	CASSKRGQEYGYTF
NA	NA	TRBV28	TRBJ1-1	TGTGCCAGCAGTCTTCTGAGAGCGAACACTGAAGCTTTCTTT	CASSLLRANTEAFF
NA	once	TRBV6-1	TRBJ1-2	TGTGCCAGCAGCCAGACGGGGGGGGATGGCTACACCTTC	CASSQTGGDGYTF
NA	NA	TRBV7-8	TRBJ1-1	TGTGCCAGCAGCTCGACTGTGGTCACTGAAGCTTTCTTT	CASSSTVVTEAFF
TRBD2	NA	TRBV14	TRBJ2-7	TGTGCCAGCAGCCAAGTATTAGCGGGGGCCCCTTGGGAGCAGTACTTC	CASSQVLAGAPWEQYF
NA	NA	TRBV28	TRBJ1-4	TGTGCCAGCAGTTTGAAAGGAGAGTGGGAAAAACTGTTTTTT	CASSLKGEWEKLFF
NA	NA	TRBV6-5	TRBJ1-1	TGTGCCAGCAGTTACCAGGGGCGGTCCTCTGAAGCTTTCTTT	CASSYQGRSSEAFF
NA	NA	TRBV21-1	TRBJ1-6	TGTGCCAGCAGCAGGGCCTGGCCACCCCTCCACTTT	CASSRAWPPLHF
TRBD2	NA	TRBV6-1	TRBJ2-7	TGTGCCAGCAGTGAAGACGGGGGGGCAGGGTACGAGCAGTACTTC	CASSEDGGAGYEQYF
TRBD1	NA	TRBV19	TRBJ1-2	TGTGCCAGTAGTACTCTGCAGGGGGCCCTTAACTATGGCTACACCTTC	CASSTLQGALNYGYTF
TRBD1	few	TRBV7-9	TRBJ2-7	TGTGCCAGCAGCTTAGGACAGGGTCTATACGAGCAGTACTTC	CASSLGQGLYEQYF
NA	NA	TRBV28	TRBJ1-2	TGTGCCAGCAGCACTTACAGGGCCAACTATGGCTACACCTTC	CASSTYRANYGYTF
TRBD1	NA	TRBV30	TRBJ2-7	TGTGCCTGGACAGGGGGTTCCTACGAGCAGTACTTC	CAWTGGSYEQYF
TRBD1	NA	TRBV13	TRBJ1-1	TGTGCCAGCAGCTCGCCTACGACAGGGATCTCTGAAGCTTTCTTT	CASSSPTTGISEAFF
NA	NA	TRBV15	TRBJ1-5	TGTGCCACCAGCGTATTCGGGACAACGAGAAAACAGCCCCAGCATTTT	CATSVFGTTRKQPQHF
NA	NA	TRBV4-1	TRBJ1-1	TGCGCCAGCACCCCAATGGGCCCCGGGGGTAGAAAAGGGAGGGACACTGAAGCTTTCTTT	CASTPMGPGGRKGRDTEAFF
TRBD2	NA	TRBV19	TRBJ2-7	TGTGCCAGTAGTACCGCCGGGACTAGCGGGGGGGAGTCCTACGAGCAGTACTTC	CASSTAGTSGGESYEQYF
TRBD1	NA	TRBV5-1	TRBJ2-7	TGCGCCAGCAGCTTGGGACAGGGAATCTACGAGCAGTACTTC	CASSLGQGIYEQYF
NA	few	TRBV7-9	TRBJ2-7	TGTGCCAGCAGCTCCAACTTACAGGGCTGGGACGAGCAGTACTTC	CASSSNLQGWDEQYF
TRBD1	NA	TRBV6-6	TRBJ1-2	TGTGCCAGCATCCAGAGCCCCGGGACAGATGGCTACACCTTC	CASIQSPGTDGYTF
TRBD1	NA	TRBV6-1	TRBJ1-3	TGTGCCAGCAGTGAACGCCCAGGGGGAAATGGAAACACCATATATTTT	CASSERPGGNGNTIYF
TRBD1	NA	TRBV11-2	TRBJ1-1	TGTGCCAGCAGCCCTCGACAGGGGGCAGGAACTGAAGCTTTCTTT	CASSPRQGAGTEAFF
TRBD1	NA	TRBV5-1	TRBJ1-3	TGCGCCAGCAGCCGGGGGACAGTCTCTGGAAACACCATATATTTT	CASSRGTVSGNTIYF
NA	NA	TRBV29-1	TRBJ1-2	TGCAGCGTTATAGGGGAATACTATGGCTACACCTTC	CSVIGEYYGYTF